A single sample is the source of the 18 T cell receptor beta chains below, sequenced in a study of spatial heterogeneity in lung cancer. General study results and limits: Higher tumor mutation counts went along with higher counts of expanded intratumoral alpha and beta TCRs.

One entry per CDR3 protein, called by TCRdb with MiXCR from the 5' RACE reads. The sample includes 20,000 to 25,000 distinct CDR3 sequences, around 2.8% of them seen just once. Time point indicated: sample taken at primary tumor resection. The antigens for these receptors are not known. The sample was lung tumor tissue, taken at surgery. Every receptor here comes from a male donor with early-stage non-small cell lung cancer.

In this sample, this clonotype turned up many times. CDR3 amino acids: CASSIGGYEQYF. The CDR3 DNA reads TGTGCCAGTAGTATCGGAGGTTACGAGCAGTACTTC. The chain recombines TRBV19 with TRBJ2-7; the D gene is possibly TRBD2 (5 bases). Trimming took off 3 bases at V and 4 bases at J, with 7 bases between the two ends. Germline V gene data show CDR1 as LNHDA and CDR2 as SQIVND (reference sequence). The CDR3 is 12 amino acids.

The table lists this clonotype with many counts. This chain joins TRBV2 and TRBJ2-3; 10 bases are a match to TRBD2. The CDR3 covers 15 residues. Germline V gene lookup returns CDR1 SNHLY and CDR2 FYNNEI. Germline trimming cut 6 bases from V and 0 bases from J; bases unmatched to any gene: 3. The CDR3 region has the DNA TGTGCCAGCAGAGGACTAGCGGATAGCACAGATACGCAGTATTTT. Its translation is CASRGLADSTDTQYF.

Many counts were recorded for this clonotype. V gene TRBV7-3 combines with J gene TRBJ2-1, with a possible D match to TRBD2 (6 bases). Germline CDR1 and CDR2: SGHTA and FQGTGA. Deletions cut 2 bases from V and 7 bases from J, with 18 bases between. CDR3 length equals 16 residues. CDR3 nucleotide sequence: TGTGCCAGCAGCTTATCCGGGAGCGGGTTTGGAAATGAGCAGTTCTTC. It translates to CASSLSGSGFGNEQFF. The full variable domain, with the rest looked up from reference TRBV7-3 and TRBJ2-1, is GAGVSQTPSNKVTEKGKYVELRCDPISGHTALYWYRQSLGQGPEFLIYFQGTGAADDSGLPNDRFFAVRPEGSVSTLKIQRTERGDSAVYLCASSLSGSGFGNEQFFGPGTRLTVL.

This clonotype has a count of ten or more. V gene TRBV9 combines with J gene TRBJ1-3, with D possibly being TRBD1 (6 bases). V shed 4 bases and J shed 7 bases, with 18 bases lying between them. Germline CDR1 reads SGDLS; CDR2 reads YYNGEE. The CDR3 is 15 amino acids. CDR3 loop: CASSRLDTGANTIYF. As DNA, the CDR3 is TGTGCCAGCAGCCGACTCGACACGGGGGCTAACACCATATATTTT.

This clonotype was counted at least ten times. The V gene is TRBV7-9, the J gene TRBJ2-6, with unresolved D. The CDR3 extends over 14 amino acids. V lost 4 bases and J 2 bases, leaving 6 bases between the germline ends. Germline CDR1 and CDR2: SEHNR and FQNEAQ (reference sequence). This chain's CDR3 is CASSYSTGANVLTF. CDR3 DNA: TGTGCCAGCAGCTATAGTACTGGGGCCAACGTCCTGACTTTC.

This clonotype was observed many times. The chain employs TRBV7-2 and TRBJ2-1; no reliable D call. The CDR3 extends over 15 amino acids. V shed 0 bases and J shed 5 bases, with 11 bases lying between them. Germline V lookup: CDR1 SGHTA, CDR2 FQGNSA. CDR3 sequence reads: CASSLAPAMNNEQFF. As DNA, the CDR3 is TGTGCCAGCAGCTTAGCCCCTGCGATGAACAATGAGCAGTTCTTC.

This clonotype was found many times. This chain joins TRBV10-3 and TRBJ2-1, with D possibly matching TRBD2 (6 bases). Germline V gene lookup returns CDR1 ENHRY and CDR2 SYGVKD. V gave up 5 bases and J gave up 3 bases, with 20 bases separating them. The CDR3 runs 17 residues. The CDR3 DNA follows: TGTGCCATCAGTTATAGCGGTTCAATGGGGATCTACAATGAGCAGTTCTTC. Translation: CAISYSGSMGIYNEQFF.

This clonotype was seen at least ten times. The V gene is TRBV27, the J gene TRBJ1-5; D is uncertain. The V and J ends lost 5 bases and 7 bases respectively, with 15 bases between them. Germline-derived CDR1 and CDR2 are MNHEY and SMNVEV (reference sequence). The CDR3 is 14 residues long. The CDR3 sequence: CASSRTSGGQPQHF. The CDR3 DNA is TGTGCCAGCAGTCGGACTAGTGGAGGGCAGCCCCAGCATTTT.

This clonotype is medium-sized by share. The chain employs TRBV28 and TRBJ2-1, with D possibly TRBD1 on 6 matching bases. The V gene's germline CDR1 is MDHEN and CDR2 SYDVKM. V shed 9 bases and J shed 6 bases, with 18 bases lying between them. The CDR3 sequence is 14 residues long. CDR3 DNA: TGTGCCAGTCGTCTTCCAGGGGTTGGCAATGAGCAGTTCTTC. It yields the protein CASRLPGVGNEQFF. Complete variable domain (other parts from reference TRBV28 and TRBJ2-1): DVKVTQSSRYLVKRTGEKVFLECVQDMDHENMFWYRQDPGLGLRLIYFSYDVKMKEKGDIPEGYSVSREKKERFSLILESASTNQTSMYLCASRLPGVGNEQFFGPGTRLTVL.

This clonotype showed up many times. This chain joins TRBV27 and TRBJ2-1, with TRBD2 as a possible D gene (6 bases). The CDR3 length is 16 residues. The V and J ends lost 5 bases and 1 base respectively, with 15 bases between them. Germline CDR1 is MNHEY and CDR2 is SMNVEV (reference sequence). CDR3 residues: CASSLHSGDSYNEQFF. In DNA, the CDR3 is TGTGCCAGCAGTCTTCATAGCGGTGATTCCTACAATGAGCAGTTCTTC.

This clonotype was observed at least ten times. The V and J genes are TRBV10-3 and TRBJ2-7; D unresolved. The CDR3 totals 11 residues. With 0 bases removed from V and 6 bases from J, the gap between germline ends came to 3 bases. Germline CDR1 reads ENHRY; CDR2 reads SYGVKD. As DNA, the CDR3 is TGTGCCATCAGTGAGTCTTCCGAGCAGTACTTC. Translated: CAISESSEQYF.

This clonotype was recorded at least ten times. The DNA of the CDR3 is TGCAGTGCTACCTATCCCCGGACAGGACAGAACACTGAAGCTTTCTTT. It is translated as CSATYPRTGQNTEAFF. The V call is TRBV20-1, the J call TRBJ1-1; 7 positions match TRBD1. Germline lookup yields CDR1 DFQATT and CDR2 SNEGSKA (reference sequence). The V and J ends lost 4 bases and 1 base, in that order; junction bases with no gene match: 12. The CDR3 contains 16 residues.

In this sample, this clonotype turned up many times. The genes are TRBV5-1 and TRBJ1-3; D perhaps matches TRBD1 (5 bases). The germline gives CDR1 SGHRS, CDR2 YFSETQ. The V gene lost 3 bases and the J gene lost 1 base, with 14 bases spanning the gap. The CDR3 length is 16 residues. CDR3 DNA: TGCGCCAGCAGCTCGGGGGGGTCGCTATCTGGAAACACCATATATTTT. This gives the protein CASSSGGSLSGNTIYF.

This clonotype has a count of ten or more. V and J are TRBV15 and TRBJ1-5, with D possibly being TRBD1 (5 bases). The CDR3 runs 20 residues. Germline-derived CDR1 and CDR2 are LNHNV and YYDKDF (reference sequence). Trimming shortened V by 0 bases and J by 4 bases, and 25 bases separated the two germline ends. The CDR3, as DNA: TGTGCCACCAGCAGAGATCTCGCCGGGGTGGGGCGACTGGGAAATCAGCCCCAGCATTTT. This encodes CATSRDLAGVGRLGNQPQHF.

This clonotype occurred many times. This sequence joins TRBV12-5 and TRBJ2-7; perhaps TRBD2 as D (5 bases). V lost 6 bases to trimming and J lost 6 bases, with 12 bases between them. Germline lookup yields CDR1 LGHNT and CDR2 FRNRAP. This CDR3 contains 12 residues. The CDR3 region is CASGREPSEQYF. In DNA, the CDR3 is TGTGCTAGTGGCCGGGAACCGTCCGAGCAGTACTTC.

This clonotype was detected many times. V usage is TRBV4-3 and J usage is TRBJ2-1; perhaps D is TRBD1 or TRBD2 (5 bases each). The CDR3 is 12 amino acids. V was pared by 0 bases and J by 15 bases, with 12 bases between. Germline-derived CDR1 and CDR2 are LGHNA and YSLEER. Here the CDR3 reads CASSQEGTPPFF. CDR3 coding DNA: TGCGCCAGCAGCCAAGAGGGGACCCCGCCGTTCTTC.

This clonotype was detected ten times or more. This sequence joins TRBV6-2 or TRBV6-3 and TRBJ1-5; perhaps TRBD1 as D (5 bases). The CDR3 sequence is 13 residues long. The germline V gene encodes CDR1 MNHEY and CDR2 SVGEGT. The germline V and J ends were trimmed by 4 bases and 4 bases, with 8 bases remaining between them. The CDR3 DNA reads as TGTGCCAGCAGTTTGAGGGGTAATCAGCCCCAGCATTTT. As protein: CASSLRGNQPQHF.

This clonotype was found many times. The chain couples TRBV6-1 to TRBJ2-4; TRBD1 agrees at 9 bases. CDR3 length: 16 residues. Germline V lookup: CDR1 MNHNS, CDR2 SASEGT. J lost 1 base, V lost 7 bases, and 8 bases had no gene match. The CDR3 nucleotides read TGTGCCAGCACCCGGGACAGGGATGTGGCCAAAAACATTCAGTACTTC. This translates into CASTRDRDVAKNIQYF.